Described below is a single T cell receptor beta chain sequence and its context. This clone occurred once. The antigen it binds to is not known. No much larger clone is present one base from it, and per-base qualities are unavailable. Donors were healthy HIV-negative adults with no recently reported acute infections or vaccinations. Every donor was a Caucasian adult living in Nashville, Tennessee, USA. For unsorted samples, tens of millions of PBMCs were counted, and genomic DNA was extracted using the QIAamp DNA Blood Mini kit. Blood was collected by leukapheresis, and PBMCs were isolated by Ficoll-Histopaque density gradient centrifugation and then cryopreserved in liquid nitrogen vapor phase. These data belong to a study of shared clonotypes between healthy human individuals (TCRdb year 2020). About the study as a whole: The cohort comprised two women and three men aged 18 to 49 years. Blood TCR repertoires of about five healthy adults were deeply sequenced to estimate repertoire size and the extent of clonotype sharing between individuals. Different laboratories and diverse techniques were used to prepare libraries and sequence TCR repertoires, to increase sequencing depth and limit assay-specific biases. Per donor, leukapheresis produced somewhere between about 0.85 and 8.9 billion PBMCs. On the study overall, not on this receptor specifically: Pairwise subsampling led to the expectation that sequencing depth would affect the degree of clonotype sharing among donors. The small number of donors limited the genetic and exposure-history diversity represented. Only blood was sampled, and tissue TCR repertoires likely differ from those in blood.

Using the deep immunoSEQ assay, multiplex PCR amplified TCR CDR3 regions from genomic DNA. Extracted genomic DNA from each cell subset was spread evenly across all wells of several immunoSEQ 96-well plates, with each plate serving as a replicate. Each replicate PCR for unsorted PBMC received about 0.3 ug genomic DNA, equal to 25,000 to 30,000 T cell genomes. Genomic DNA from unsorted PBMC was sequenced over ten immunoSEQ deep assay plates. Purified libraries were quantified with a Qubit 3.0 fluorometer, sized on a Bioanalyzer 2100, and re-quantified with the KAPA Library Quantification kit. Every immunoSEQ 96-well plate was sequenced on a separate single-read 150-cycle Illumina NextSeq 550 flow cell. The source study handled its data this way. Because the immunoSEQ output held only junctional sequences and lacked quality scores, the filtering could not match the filtering applied to full-length reads. To assign V/J genes and CDR3, sequences were annotated against IMGT germline references using PyIR, a Python wrapper for IgBLAST v1.9. Reads with weak V/J assignments (E-value above 1e-6), missing CDR3, stop codons, out-of-frame junctions, or ambiguous translated residues were removed. V3J clonotypes were defined as sequences sharing an identical inferred V gene, J gene, and CDR3 amino acid sequence. Percentage overlap between repertoires was computed as shared unique clonotypes divided by the size of the smaller repertoire. Repertoire richness was assessed with RTK rarefaction, the Chao1 estimator, and Recon v2.1 estimates of unobserved clonotypes. Not all clones reach the TCRdb copy of this immuneACCESS table, which keeps in-frame sequences only. Checked studies attribute under half of the gap to unresolved V genes and leave the rest unexplained. The DNA gave D and trimming, while V, J and clone size come from that table. This sample has about 510,000 clones in its table, and approximately 79% of those were observed once. The top ten hold 10% to 15% of the sample.

The sequence derives from a middle-aged woman in good health. Some clones in this sample may be carry-over from other donors' samples. Sequenced: PBMCs.

The DNA is TGTGCCAGTAGCAGCCCGGGACCGAAGACCCACTACTATGGCTACACCTTC. The resulting protein is CASSSPGPKTHYYGYTF. The rearranged segments are TRBV19 and TRBJ1-2; TRBD1 is a possible D gene, resting on 5 matching bases. According to the germline V gene (reference sequence), CDR1 reads LNHDA and CDR2 reads SQIVND. The CDR3 covers 17 residues, taking in both the cysteine and the phenylalanine. The sequence is cut down to CDR3 DNA, 51 bases in frame from base 1. Cut back by 6 bases and 3 bases, the V and J ends lie 23 bases apart.